This TCR beta chain stems from a study of vaccination and CD4 T cells after COVID-19. Study at large: Six men and four women formed the convalescents, two being Hispanic. Study observations and caveats: Convalescent patients' clones that were vaccine-specific were spike mono-reactive in 304 of 307 cases.

CDR1 and CDR2 from the germline V gene are SGHVS and FNYEAQ. This CDR3 contains 20 residues. V gave up 1 base and J gave up 4 bases, with 26 bases separating them. Comment on this clonotype: Its antigen is undetermined.

Treatment of the sample: approximately 10-day PBMC culture with coronavirus spike peptide pools or control peptides (ViraFEST assay). Before the COVID-19 pandemic (2011-2018), CD4+ T cells were obtained from the unexposed donor. Following expansion of antigen-specific T cells with peptide pools, ViraFEST then sequenced TCRs. Four cold-coronavirus spikes, along with SARS-CoV-2 S/N, were used to probe unexposed-donor CD4+ T cells, cells permitting. Oncomine TCR Beta short-read sequencing was applied to DNA from cultured CD4+ T cells. TCRdb reanalysed the PCR reads using MiXCR and keeps one entry per CDR3 protein. The sample holds several thousand distinct CDR3 sequences, about a third seen once.

V gene TRBV7-6 combines with J gene TRBJ2-1; D is uncertain. Sequenced material: CD4+ T cells from blood, cultured in vitro. The receptor's source is a human donor in good health. The CDR3 region is CASSLDPGALLRLAYNEQFF. DNA of the CDR3: TGTGCCAGCAGCTTAGACCCAGGAGCCCTATTACGACTGGCTTACAATGAGCAGTTCTTC. The full variable domain, rest sourced from reference TRBV7-6 and TRBJ2-1, is GAGVSQSPRYKVTKRGQDVALRCDPISGHVSLYWYRQALGQGPEFLTYFNYEAQQDKSGLPNDRFSAERPEGSISTLTIQRTEQRDSAMYRCASSLDPGALLRLAYNEQFFGPGTRLTVL.